This T cell receptor (beta chain) was sequenced for a study of blood T cell repertoires in COVID-19. The table came from immunoSEQ multiplex PCR; TCRdb's copy has only in-frame clones and leaves some out. The data hold under 150,000 clones, with over 65% observed a single time. Germline V gene data show CDR1 as KGHSH and CDR2 as LQKENI. J gave up 4 bases and V 6 bases, and 7 bases lay outside the gene matches. The CDR3 contains 14 residues. Sample: peripheral blood. This TCR came from a woman aged 35 to 49 with acute or convalescent COVID-19. The chain links TRBV18 to TRBJ1-1; 8 bases agree with TRBD1. The CDR3: CASSAIDRGTEAFF. The CDR3 bases are TGTGCCAGCTCGGCTATCGACAGGGGCACTGAAGCTTTCTTT.